A single sample gave rise to the 25 T cell receptor beta chains below, sequenced in a study of radiotherapy plus CTLA-4 blockade in lung cancer. The repertoire was sequenced with immunoSEQ multiplex PCR; TCRdb's copy has only in-frame clones and lacks some. This table has 86,000 or so clones, roughly 79% appearing once. Here the sequenced sample was peripheral blood, taken from a patient treated with radiotherapy plus ipilimumab. All receptors derive from a human donor with non-small cell lung cancer who had a partial response to radiotherapy plus ipilimumab. Some clones in this sample may be carry-over from other donors' samples.

This chain joins TRBV27 and TRBJ2-1; 12 nucleotides agree with TRBD2. The CDR3 is made up of 14 amino acids. V dropped 6 bases and J dropped 5; count of bases not matched to a gene: 2. CDR1 and CDR2 from the germline V gene are MNHEY and SMNVEV (reference sequence). CDR3 nucleotide sequence: TGTGCCAGCAGAAGACTAGCGGGGGACAATGAGCAGTTCTTC. Protein sequence: CASRRLAGDNEQFF.

This sequence joins TRBV15 and TRBJ2-4; D ambiguous. The CDR3 sequence is 15 residues long. V dropped 6 bases and J dropped 0 bases, with 12 bases sitting between them. CDR1 LNHNV and CDR2 YYDKDF come from the germline V gene (reference sequence). The CDR3 coding sequence is TGTGCCACCAGTCAGCGCGGCTTAGCCAAAAACATTCAGTACTTC. Translation: CATSQRGLAKNIQYF. Using reference TRBV15 and TRBJ2-4 for the parts outside the CDR3, the full variable domain is DAMVIQNPRYQVTQFGKPVTLSCSQTLNHNVMYWYQQKSSQAPKLLFHYYDKDFNNEADTPDNFQSRRPNTSFCFLDIRSPGLGDTAMYLCATSQRGLAKNIQYFGAGTRLSVL.

This clone came up a few times. The chain is built from TRBV6-1 and TRBJ1-5; no clear D. Germline lookup yields CDR1 MNHNS and CDR2 SASEGT. The CDR3 has 12 residues. V was shortened by 7 bases and J by 4 bases, with 8 bases between the two germline ends. The CDR3 bases are TGTGCCAGCAAATCGTTGAATCAGCCCCAGCATTTT. Residues: CASKSLNQPQHF.

The chain has TRBV6-5 and TRBJ2-7; D possibly corresponds to TRBD2 (5 bases). Looked up from germline, CDR1 is MNHEY and CDR2 is SVGAGI. The length of the CDR3 is 12 residues. V gave up 8 bases and J gave up 6 bases, with 14 bases separating them. The CDR3 region is CASGPGFGEQYF. The CDR3 bases are TGTGCCAGCGGGCCGGGGTTTGGCGAGCAGTACTTC.

V usage is TRBV29-1 and J usage is TRBJ2-7; D may be TRBD1 (5 bases). Germline V gene sequence: CDR1 SQVTM, CDR2 ANQGSEA. Trimming stripped 6 bases from V and 2 bases from J, with 17 bases between. The CDR3 has 14 amino acids. The CDR3: CSVTSGTGTYEQYF. The CDR3 DNA is TGCAGCGTAACTTCAGGAACAGGAACCTACGAGCAGTACTTC.

In this sample, this clone turned up a few times. The chain uses TRBV28 and TRBJ1-1; D may be TRBD1 (5 bases). The ends were cut back, 5 bases at V and 4 bases at J, with 17 bases in the middle. The CDR3 is made up of 15 amino acids. The germline CDR1 and CDR2 sequences are MDHEN and SYDVKM. In DNA, the CDR3 is TGTGCCAGCAGTAGCTGGGGGGTGCCCGGCACTGAAGCTTTCTTT. Its protein product is CASSSWGVPGTEAFF.

The V and J genes are TRBV19 and TRBJ1-5, with 9 positions matching TRBD1. The CDR3 sequence is 16 residues long. V shed 7 bases and J 6 bases; nucleotides not matched to a gene: 13. Germline CDR1 reads LNHDA; CDR2 reads SQIVND (reference sequence). CDR3 in amino acids: CASKTTDRGNSQPQHF. In DNA, the CDR3 is TGTGCCAGTAAAACGACCGACAGGGGGAACAGTCAGCCCCAGCATTTT.

This clone was counted at least ten times. The chain links TRBV9 to TRBJ2-7, with D tentatively TRBD2 (6 bases). The germline V gene encodes CDR1 SGDLS and CDR2 YYNGEE. Trimming stripped 3 bases from V and 6 bases from J, with 7 bases between. The CDR3 is made up of 11 amino acids. The CDR3 DNA follows: TGTGCCAGCAGCGGGACTATCGAGCAGTACTTC. This gives the protein CASSGTIEQYF. Full variable domain (rest looked up from reference TRBV9 and TRBJ2-7): DSGVTQTPKHLITATGQRVTLRCSPRSGDLSVYWYQQSLDQGLQFLIQYYNGEERAKGNILERFSAQQFPDLHSELNLSSLELGDSALYFCASSGTIEQYFGPGTRLTVT.

The chain combines TRBV7-2 with TRBJ1-3; 8 positions match TRBD1. CDR1 and CDR2 (germline): SGHTA, FQGNSA. The CDR3 is made up of 12 amino acids. J lost 9 bases, V lost 5 bases, and 3 bases had no gene match. The CDR3 DNA reads TGTGCCAGCAGCGCGACAGGGGTCACCATATATTTT. It specifies CASSATGVTIYF.

The chain joins TRBV27 to TRBJ2-7, with 8 bases aligning to TRBD1. This CDR3 spans 14 amino acids. The V segment lost 4 bases and the J segment 5 bases; nucleotides outside the gene matches: 7. In germline, CDR1 is MNHEY, CDR2 SMNVEV (reference sequence). The CDR3: CASSSRTGIHEQYF. The CDR3 coding sequence is TGTGCCAGCAGTTCCAGGACAGGGATCCACGAGCAGTACTTC.

The chain has TRBV9 and TRBJ2-1; the match to TRBD2 covers 9 bases. V trimming: 3 bases; J trimming: 4 bases; junction bases outside the gene matches: 14. The germline CDR1 and CDR2 sequences are SGDLS and YYNGEE. CDR3 size: 18 residues. Here the CDR3 reads CASSATDRRLAVYNEQFF. CDR3 nucleotide sequence: TGTGCCAGCAGCGCCACCGATAGGAGACTAGCGGTATACAATGAGCAGTTCTTC. The variable domain in full, with the rest retrieved from reference TRBV9 and TRBJ2-1, is DSGVTQTPKHLITATGQRVTLRCSPRSGDLSVYWYQQSLDQGLQFLIQYYNGEERAKGNILERFSAQQFPDLHSELNLSSLELGDSALYFCASSATDRRLAVYNEQFFGPGTRLTVL.

The chain couples TRBV28 to TRBJ2-7; TRBD1 aligns across 12 bases. Germline CDR1 MDHEN, CDR2 SYDVKM. After removal of 10 bases from V and 7 bases from J, the junction contained 8 bases not matched to a gene. The CDR3 is 13 amino acids. The CDR3 DNA is TGTGCCACCGAGGGACAGGGGGCTCGGGAGCAGTACTTC. This encodes CATEGQGAREQYF.

CDR3 nucleotide sequence: TGTGCCAGCTTGGACAGGGCTGACAATGAGCAGTTCTTC. This encodes CASLDRADNEQFF. V is TRBV6-5 and J is TRBJ2-1, with 8 positions matching TRBD1. The CDR3 sequence is 13 residues long. Trimming took 8 bases from V and 5 from J; bases not matched to a gene: 5. Germline CDR1 is MNHEY and CDR2 is SVGAGI.

The genes are TRBV18 and TRBJ2-3; weak D call: TRBD1 (5 bases). Trimming cost V 6 bases and J 2 bases, with 15 bases left between them. CDR3 length equals 15 residues. Germline CDR1 KGHSH, CDR2 LQKENI. The CDR3 sequence: CASSHDRPPTDTQYF. Here the CDR3 DNA reads TGTGCCAGCTCTCACGACAGACCCCCCACAGATACGCAGTATTTT.

The chain employs TRBV7-6 and TRBJ1-5; the D gene is possibly TRBD1 (6 bases). The V gene's germline CDR1 is SGHVS and CDR2 FNYEAQ. The length of the CDR3 is 15 residues. V lost 5 bases and J 4 bases, leaving 15 bases between the germline ends. The CDR3 region is CASSPNPQGNQPQHF. The CDR3 DNA sequence: TGTGCCAGCAGCCCAAACCCCCAGGGGAATCAGCCCCAGCATTTT.

The genes are TRBV4-1 and TRBJ1-1; 7 bases are a match to TRBD1. The ends lost 6 bases at V and 4 bases at J; junction bases unmatched: 14. Germline CDR1 is MGHRA and CDR2 is YSYEKL. This CDR3 region has 16 residues. In DNA, the CDR3 is TGCGCCAGCAGGCGAACCGAGGGGGCGCAGGGCACTGAAGCTTTCTTT. Translated, it gives CASRRTEGAQGTEAFF.

This clone was detected once. This chain joins TRBV9 and TRBJ2-1; 7 bases are shared with TRBD2. Germline V gene lookup returns CDR1 SGDLS and CDR2 YYNGEE. Losses at the gene ends were 1 base for V and 4 bases for J; bases not matched to a gene: 5. The length of the CDR3 is 15 residues. CDR3: CASSVTGGWYNEQFF. The CDR3 DNA reads as TGTGCCAGCAGCGTAACCGGGGGGTGGTACAATGAGCAGTTCTTC.

This clone has only one observation. The chain couples TRBV2 to TRBJ2-1; 10 bases map to TRBD2. Losses at the gene ends were 2 bases for V and 4 bases for J; bases not matched to a gene: 5. This CDR3 spans 16 amino acids. The germline CDR1 and CDR2 sequences are SNHLY and FYNNEI. The CDR3 protein is CASSESGGAGYNEQFF. The CDR3 nucleotides are TGTGCCAGCAGTGAAAGCGGGGGGGCGGGTTACAATGAGCAGTTCTTC.

This clone showed up just a few times. The J gene is TRBJ2-5, the V gene TRBV4-2, with D possibly matching TRBD2 (6 bases). Germline-derived CDR1 and CDR2 are LGHNA and YNFKEQ. Trimming pared 4 bases from V and 3 bases from J, leaving 12 bases between. The CDR3 contains 14 residues. This chain's CDR3 is CASSPGTRKETQYF. The CDR3 DNA sequence: TGTGCCAGCAGCCCAGGGACTCGTAAAGAGACCCAGTACTTC.

The rearrangement uses TRBV7-2 and TRBJ2-1; 10 bases map to TRBD2. The junction had 6 bases not matched to a gene; V was cut back by 3 bases and J by 7 bases. Germline CDR1 SGHTA, CDR2 FQGNSA. CDR3 size: 15 residues. CDR3: CASSFKAGGPNEQFF. CDR3 DNA: TGTGCCAGCAGCTTCAAAGCGGGAGGGCCAAATGAGCAGTTCTTC.

Only a few counts were recorded for this clone. The chain is built from TRBV7-9 and TRBJ2-3, with 8 bases that match TRBD2. V shed 5 bases and J 4 bases; nucleotides not matched to a gene: 8. The germline gives CDR1 SEHNR, CDR2 FQNEAQ (reference sequence). The length of the CDR3 is 15 residues. CDR3 sequence reads: CASSPSQAGADTQYF. The CDR3 DNA sequence: TGTGCCAGCAGCCCCTCACAAGCGGGAGCAGATACGCAGTATTTT.

V and J are TRBV4-2 and TRBJ2-7; 7 bases align to TRBD2. CDR1 LGHNA and CDR2 YNFKEQ come from the germline V gene. This CDR3 is built from 16 residues. V was pared by 2 bases and J by 0 bases, with 7 bases of the junction left unmatched. CDR3 bases: TGTGCCAGCAGCCAATCCACTAGCGTCTCCTCCTACGAGCAGTACTTC. The encoded protein is CASSQSTSVSSYEQYF.

This rearrangement joins TRBV19 to TRBJ1-6, with TRBD1 as a possible D gene (5 bases). Germline assignment: CDR1 LNHDA and CDR2 SQIVND (reference sequence). With 5 bases removed from V and 7 bases from J, the gap between germline ends came to 15 bases. CDR3 length: 15 residues. The CDR3 here is CASSQGSRGNSPLHF. In nucleotides, the CDR3 is TGTGCCAGTAGTCAGGGATCTCGGGGGAATTCACCCCTCCACTTT. The full variable domain, with the rest looked up from reference TRBV19 and TRBJ1-6, is DGGITQSPKYLFRKEGQNVTLSCEQNLNHDAMYWYRQDPGQGLRLIYYSQIVNDFQKGDIAEGYSVSREKKESFPLTVTSAQKNPTAFYLCASSQGSRGNSPLHFGNGTRLTVT.

V is TRBV7-6 and J is TRBJ2-1, with D unresolved. CDR1 is SGHVS and CDR2 is FNYEAQ in the germline V gene. The ends were cut back, 5 bases at V and 14 bases at J, with 16 bases in the middle. The CDR3 runs 12 residues. The CDR3 coding sequence is TGTGCCAGCAGCCCCCGTTACGAGGAAAAGTTCTTC. This gives the protein CASSPRYEEKFF.

This clone appeared a few times. J is TRBJ2-3 and V is TRBV11-2; 16 bases are a match to TRBD2. Losses at the gene ends were 5 bases for V and 2 bases for J; bases not matched to a gene: 7. Germline V gene sequence: CDR1 SGHAT, CDR2 FQNNGV. This CDR3 is 18 amino acids long. Here the CDR3 reads CASSAPGLAGGPTDTQYF. For the CDR3, the DNA is TGTGCCAGCAGCGCACCGGGACTAGCGGGGGGGCCCACAGATACGCAGTATTTT. Combining the CDR3 with reference TRBV11-2 and TRBJ2-3 gives the whole variable domain EAGVAQSPRYKIIEKRQSVAFWCNPISGHATLYWYQQILGQGPKLLIQFQNNGVVDDSQLPKDRFSAERLKGVDSTLKIQPAKLEDSAVYLCASSAPGLAGGPTDTQYFGPGTRLTVL.